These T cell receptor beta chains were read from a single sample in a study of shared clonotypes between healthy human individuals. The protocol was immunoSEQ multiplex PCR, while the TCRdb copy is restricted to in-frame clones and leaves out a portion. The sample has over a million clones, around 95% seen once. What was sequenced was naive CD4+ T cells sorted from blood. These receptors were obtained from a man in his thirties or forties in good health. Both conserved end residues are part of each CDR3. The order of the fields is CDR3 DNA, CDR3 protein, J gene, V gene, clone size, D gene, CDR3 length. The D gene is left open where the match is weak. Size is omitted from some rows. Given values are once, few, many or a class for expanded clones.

TGTGCCAGCAGCTCACTGGACAGGCAGCGGCGTCAGCCCCAGCATTTT,CASSSLDRQRRQPQHF,TRBJ1-5,TRBV5-4,-,TRBD1,16
TGCGCCAGCACAACAGACCTGTCCGAGTATGGCTACACCTTC,CASTTDLSEYGYTF,TRBJ1-2,TRBV5-1,-,-,14
TGCGCCAGCAGCTTGGGTGGGCAGGGGAGATTAGGGTACGAGCAGTACTTC,CASSLGGQGRLGYEQYF,TRBJ2-7,TRBV5-1,-,-,17
TGTGCCAGCAGCCCCAGACCCCCCCCAGGGAGTGGCAATCAGCCCCAGCATTTT,CASSPRPPPGSGNQPQHF,TRBJ1-5,TRBV5-5,-,-,18
TGCAGCGTTGCCGACTCCCTCCTAGCGGGAAGGCCGTACAATGAGCAGTTCTTC,CSVADSLLAGRPYNEQFF,TRBJ2-1,TRBV29-1,-,TRBD2,18
TGTGCCAGCAGCCCAAGGCGCGCCTCAACCCAGGAGCAGTACTTC,CASSPRRASTQEQYF,TRBJ2-7,TRBV7-2,-,-,15
TGCAGCGTTGTGGGCCGAGACTCTGGGGCCAACGTCCTGACTTTC,CSVVGRDSGANVLTF,TRBJ2-6,TRBV29-1,-,-,15
TGTGCCAGTAGTCCGCTGGACAGGGGCAATCAGCCCCAGCATTTT,CASSPLDRGNQPQHF,TRBJ1-5,TRBV19,-,TRBD1,15
TGTGCCACCAGCATTCGACAGGGGGGAAATGAAAAACTGTTTTTT,CATSIRQGGNEKLFF,TRBJ1-4,TRBV15,-,TRBD1,15
TGTGCCAGCAGGACAGGGGGCAACATTCAGTACTTC,CASRTGGNIQYF,TRBJ2-4,TRBV28,-,TRBD1,12
TGTGCCAGCAGCTTGGGTAGAGGCGGCAGGCCTTCCTACGAGCAGTACTTC,CASSLGRGGRPSYEQYF,TRBJ2-7,TRBV5-4,-,-,17
TGTGCCACCAGCAAGGGTCCCAATGAGCAGTTCTTC,CATSKGPNEQFF,TRBJ2-1,TRBV15,-,-,12
TGTGCCAGCAGCTTCGAGACAGGGGTCGATGGAAACACCATATATTTT,CASSFETGVDGNTIYF,TRBJ1-3,TRBV5-6,once,TRBD1,16
TGTGCCAGCAGTTCTGGACCGGTCGGGCTGTATTTT,CASSSGPVGLYF,TRBJ2-3,TRBV6-1,once,-,12
TGTGCCAGCAGCCCCCTTCTATTGACCCAGTACTTC,CASSPLLLTQYF,TRBJ2-5,TRBV7-9,-,-,12
TGTGCCAGCAGCTTACCGGGGACAAATACGCAGTATTTT,CASSLPGTNTQYF,TRBJ2-3,TRBV7-2,once,-,13
TGTGCCAGCAGCAAAGCGCTTCCGGGGTCACGGAGCAATCAGCCCCAGCATTTT,CASSKALPGSRSNQPQHF,TRBJ1-5,TRBV21-1,-,-,18
TGTGCCAGCTCACAGCAGAGGGGTGAAGAGACCCAGTACTTC,CASSQQRGEETQYF,TRBJ2-5,TRBV18,once,-,14
TGTGCCAGCAGTGATCCGGGAGCTCCAGAACTGTATTTT,CASSDPGAPELYF,TRBJ2-3,TRBV25-1,-,-,13
TGTGCCAGCAGTGAAGCGCGGAGGGTCAATCAGCCCCAGCATTTT,CASSEARRVNQPQHF,TRBJ1-5,TRBV6-1,-,-,15
TGTGCCAGCAGTTATACGGGGGTATTTGGGAACACTGAAGCTTTCTTT,CASSYTGVFGNTEAFF,TRBJ1-1,TRBV27,-,-,16
TGCAGCGTTGCCCGGGACACTGGGACCCACGAGCAGTACTTC,CSVARDTGTHEQYF,TRBJ2-7,TRBV29-1,-,-,14
TGTGCCACCAGCAGAGTAGGCGACTGGGGGTATGGCTACACCTTC,CATSRVGDWGYGYTF,TRBJ1-2,TRBV15,-,-,15
TGTGCCAGCACGCTTCGGACAGGGGCGGGTGAAAAACTGTTTTTT,CASTLRTGAGEKLFF,TRBJ1-4,TRBV2,-,TRBD1,15
TGTGCCAGCAGCCGTAGGACTAGCGGGACTGGGGAGCAGTTCTTC,CASSRRTSGTGEQFF,TRBJ2-1,TRBV9,-,TRBD2,15
TGTGCCAGCAGTGACTCGTGGCTAGCCCAGTCTCCCGGGGAGCTGTTTTTT,CASSDSWLAQSPGELFF,TRBJ2-2,TRBV6-4,-,-,17
TGTGCCAGCAGTATACCCGGGGGGGGGAAAGAGACCCAGTACTTC,CASSIPGGGKETQYF,TRBJ2-5,TRBV2,-,TRBD2,15